The T cell receptor beta chain described here comes from a study of blood T cell repertoires in COVID-19. Data came from immunoSEQ multiplex PCR; TCRdb stores just in-frame clones and leaves some out. The sample gives about 75,000 clones, around nine tenths of which show up once; roughly a fifth is in the top ten. V was cut by 6 bases and J by 5 bases, with 19 bases left in between. Germline values: CDR1 SEHNR, CDR2 FQNEAQ (reference sequence). This CDR3 is built from 15 residues. The sequence derives from a human donor in a cohort sampled during active COVID-19. V is TRBV7-9 and J is TRBJ1-1; D is possibly TRBD1 (6 bases). The sequencing sample was made of peripheral blood. This CDR3 is CASRHSGGLRTEAFF. CDR3 in DNA: TGTGCCAGCAGGCATAGTGGGGGCCTAAGGACTGAAGCTTTCTTT. The full variable domain, with the rest looked up from reference TRBV7-9 and TRBJ1-1, is DTGVSQNPRHKITKRGQNVTFRCDPISEHNRLYWYRQTLGQGPEFLTYFQNEAQLEKSRLLSDRFSAERPKGSFSTLEIQRTEQGDSAMYLCASRHSGGLRTEAFFGQGTRLTVV.